This TCR beta chain was sequenced in a study of blood T cell repertoires in COVID-19. Study in general: Acute-phase and convalescent COVID-19 samples originated in the United States, Italy and Spain. PBMCs, B-cell-depleted T cells, or T cells were the source of the cDNA or gDNA that made up the material.

How the authors handled the data: Researchers report that nucleated cell counts were estimated from reference gene primer amplification. Sequencing used immunoSEQ multiplex PCR; TCRdb keeps in-frame clones, though not all of them. The V and J calls and clone size are taken from that table; D and trimming were inferred from the DNA. The table has 130,000 to 150,000 clones, 70% to 90% seen once. The CDR3 has 14 residues. Germline loops: CDR1 SQVTM, CDR2 ANQGSEA. V gave up 4 bases and J gave up 5 bases; unmatched junction bases: 4. In this sample, this clone turned up once. Residents of about two dozen US areas, aged roughly 18 to 89 years, made up the participants.

Source material: PBMCs or T cells enriched from blood (not recorded which). The rearrangement links TRBV29-1 to TRBJ2-3; TRBD1 matches at 12 bases. The source of this sequence is a young woman with acute COVID-19. The CDR3 DNA reads TGCAGCGTTGGGGACAGGGGGCAAAGAGATACGCAGTATTTT. Protein sequence: CSVGDRGQRDTQYF.